The 14 T cell receptor beta chains below all came from one sample that was sequenced in a study of post-analysis software for immune sequencing data. The library was made from cDNA and included unique molecular identifiers. TCRdb ran MiXCR on the PCR reads and lists one entry per CDR3 protein. Of fewer than 600,000 distinct CDR3 sequences listed, 45% are singletons. Study-wide results and caveats: Patients carried a few TRBV segments more frequently than controls did, and TRBV5-6, TRBV5-1 and TRBV20-1 were among them.

The antigens of these receptors remain unknown. Sequences were obtained from blood. These receptors all come from a girl aged 10 to 17 with multiple sclerosis.

The chain uses TRBV5-1 and TRBJ2-3; 9 bases align to TRBD2. Germline CDR1 SGHRS, CDR2 YFSETQ. This CDR3 is built from 15 residues. Unmatched junction bases numbered 13, after V lost 9 bases and J lost 5 bases. CDR3 nucleotides: TGCGCCAACAGTACGCCTAGCGGGAAATTAGATACGCAGTATTTT. Amino acid sequence: CANSTPSGKLDTQYF.

Only one count was recorded for this clonotype. This chain uses TRBV5-1 with TRBJ2-1; 11 nucleotides align to TRBD1. The CDR3 contains 16 residues. The ends lost 1 base at V and 9 bases at J; junction bases unmatched: 9. From germline, CDR1 is SGHRS and CDR2 YFSETQ. The chain's CDR3 is CASSLLRDRGDSEQFF. In DNA, the CDR3 is TGCGCCAGCAGCTTGTTACGGGACAGGGGGGACAGTGAGCAGTTCTTC.

This clonotype was seen only a few times. The chain couples TRBV6-1 to TRBJ1-2, with D uncertain. The CDR3 extends over 14 amino acids. The germline V gene has CDR1 MNHNS and CDR2 SASEGT. V gave up 0 bases and J gave up 4 bases, with 9 bases separating them. For the CDR3, the DNA is TGTGCCAGCAGTGAAGCGCTCAGCCTCTATGGCTACACCTTC. Amino acids: CASSEALSLYGYTF.

Details on this clonotype: One end of the junction is discordant with germline, which a read error may explain. This chain connects TRBV7-7 to TRBJ1-3, with 7 positions matching TRBD1. CDR1 is SSHAT, CDR2 FNYEAQ, per germline (reference sequence). The CDR3 totals 14 residues. The CDR3 DNA is TGTGCTAGCAGCTTAGGGACAGATGGAAACACCATATATTTT. Protein sequence: CASSLGTDGNTIYF.

The chain recombines TRBV20-1 with TRBJ2-7, with unresolved D. Trimming took 4 bases from V and 0 from J, leaving 25 bases between them. Germline V gene data show CDR1 as DFQATT and CDR2 as SNEGSKA (reference sequence). This CDR3 is built from 18 residues. Here the CDR3 reads CSATWGTILKGSSYEQYF. CDR3 DNA sequence: TGCAGTGCTACTTGGGGAACCATTCTTAAGGGCTCCTCCTACGAGCAGTACTTC.

This clonotype turned up a few times. The chain links TRBV20-1 to TRBJ2-3; a weak D match, TRBD1 (5 bases). Germline V gene data show CDR1 as DFQATT and CDR2 as SNEGSKA (reference sequence). The ends were cut back, 6 bases at V and 0 bases at J, with 19 bases in the middle. There are 16 residues in the CDR3. In DNA, the CDR3 is TGCAGTGCCCCAGATCCCGACAGCTACAGCACAGATACGCAGTATTTT. This sequence encodes CSAPDPDSYSTDTQYF.

There are a few counts of this clonotype. V gene TRBV5-5 combines with J gene TRBJ2-3; D gene uncertain. The CDR3 loop spans 14 amino acids. Trimming left V 0 bases short and J 6 bases short, with 11 bases between. In germline, CDR1 is SGHKS, CDR2 YYEKEE (reference sequence). CDR3 sequence reads: CASSLDPYGDTQYF. As DNA, the CDR3 is TGTGCCAGCAGCTTGGACCCCTATGGGGATACGCAGTATTTT.

This clonotype has only one observation. V and J are TRBV3-1 and TRBJ1-2; no clear D. The CDR3 is 14 amino acids. Trimming removed 0 bases at V and 6 bases at J, with 11 bases between. CDR1 LGHDT and CDR2 YNNKEL come from the germline V gene (reference sequence). The CDR3 loop is CASSQDVGWDGYTF. The CDR3 coding sequence is TGTGCCAGCAGCCAAGATGTCGGCTGGGATGGCTACACCTTC.

The CDR3 nucleotides read TGTGCCACCAGTGATCTGGGACAGCCCCAGCATTTT. It encodes CATSDLGQPQHF. The chain has TRBV24-1 and TRBJ1-5; D is ambiguous. Trimming left V 3 bases short and J 7 bases short, with 6 bases between. This CDR3 has 12 residues. Germline V gene data show CDR1 as KGHDR and CDR2 as SFDVKD.

V usage is TRBV25-1 and J usage is TRBJ2-5; no reliable D call. Germline CDR1 is MGHDK and CDR2 is SYGVNS. Trimming stripped 8 bases from V and 2 bases from J, with 12 bases between. This CDR3 region has 13 residues. The CDR3 DNA reads TGTGCCAGCCACGCACTCATACAAGAGACCCAGTACTTC. Translation: CASHALIQETQYF.

With respect to this clonotype: As the CDR3 is not closed by the conserved phenylalanine or tryptophan, this likely results from a read error. The chain recombines TRBV18 with TRBJ2-5; 12 bases are a match to TRBD2. In germline, CDR1 is KGHSH, CDR2 LQKENI. V shed 1 base and J 4 bases; nucleotides not matched to a gene: 10. The CDR3 has 18 amino acids. This CDR3 is CASSPQLAGGLSAETQYC. The CDR3, as DNA: TGTGCCAGCTCACCACAGCTAGCGGGAGGGCTGTCAGCAGAGACCCAGTACTGC.

J is TRBJ2-5 and V is TRBV20-1; D is undetermined. Trimming left V 6 bases short and J 5 bases short, with 19 bases between. The CDR3 is 14 amino acids. The germline V gene encodes CDR1 DFQATT and CDR2 SNEGSKA (reference sequence). CDR3 bases: TGCAGTGCCCTGAAGACGACCGCAACGGAGACCCAGTACTTC. Translation: CSALKTTATETQYF.

The chain couples TRBV20-1 to TRBJ2-5, with D perhaps TRBD2 (6 bases). This CDR3 comprises 14 residues. Germline loops: CDR1 DFQATT, CDR2 SNEGSKA (reference sequence). The germline V and J ends were trimmed by 3 bases and 7 bases, with 18 bases remaining between them. This CDR3 is CSASGGEKGGTQYF. CDR3 nucleotides: TGCAGTGCTAGCGGCGGGGAGAAGGGAGGGACCCAGTACTTC.

This chain uses TRBV5-5 with TRBJ2-1, with D maybe TRBD2 (6 bases). This CDR3 region has 16 residues. Germline CDR1 and CDR2: SGHKS and YYEKEE (reference sequence). The germline V and J ends were trimmed by 5 bases and 0 bases, with 15 bases remaining between them. CDR3 sequence (DNA): TGTGCCAGCAGAAATCGGGGGTCTAGCTCCTACAATGAGCAGTTCTTC. The encoded protein is CASRNRGSSSYNEQFF.